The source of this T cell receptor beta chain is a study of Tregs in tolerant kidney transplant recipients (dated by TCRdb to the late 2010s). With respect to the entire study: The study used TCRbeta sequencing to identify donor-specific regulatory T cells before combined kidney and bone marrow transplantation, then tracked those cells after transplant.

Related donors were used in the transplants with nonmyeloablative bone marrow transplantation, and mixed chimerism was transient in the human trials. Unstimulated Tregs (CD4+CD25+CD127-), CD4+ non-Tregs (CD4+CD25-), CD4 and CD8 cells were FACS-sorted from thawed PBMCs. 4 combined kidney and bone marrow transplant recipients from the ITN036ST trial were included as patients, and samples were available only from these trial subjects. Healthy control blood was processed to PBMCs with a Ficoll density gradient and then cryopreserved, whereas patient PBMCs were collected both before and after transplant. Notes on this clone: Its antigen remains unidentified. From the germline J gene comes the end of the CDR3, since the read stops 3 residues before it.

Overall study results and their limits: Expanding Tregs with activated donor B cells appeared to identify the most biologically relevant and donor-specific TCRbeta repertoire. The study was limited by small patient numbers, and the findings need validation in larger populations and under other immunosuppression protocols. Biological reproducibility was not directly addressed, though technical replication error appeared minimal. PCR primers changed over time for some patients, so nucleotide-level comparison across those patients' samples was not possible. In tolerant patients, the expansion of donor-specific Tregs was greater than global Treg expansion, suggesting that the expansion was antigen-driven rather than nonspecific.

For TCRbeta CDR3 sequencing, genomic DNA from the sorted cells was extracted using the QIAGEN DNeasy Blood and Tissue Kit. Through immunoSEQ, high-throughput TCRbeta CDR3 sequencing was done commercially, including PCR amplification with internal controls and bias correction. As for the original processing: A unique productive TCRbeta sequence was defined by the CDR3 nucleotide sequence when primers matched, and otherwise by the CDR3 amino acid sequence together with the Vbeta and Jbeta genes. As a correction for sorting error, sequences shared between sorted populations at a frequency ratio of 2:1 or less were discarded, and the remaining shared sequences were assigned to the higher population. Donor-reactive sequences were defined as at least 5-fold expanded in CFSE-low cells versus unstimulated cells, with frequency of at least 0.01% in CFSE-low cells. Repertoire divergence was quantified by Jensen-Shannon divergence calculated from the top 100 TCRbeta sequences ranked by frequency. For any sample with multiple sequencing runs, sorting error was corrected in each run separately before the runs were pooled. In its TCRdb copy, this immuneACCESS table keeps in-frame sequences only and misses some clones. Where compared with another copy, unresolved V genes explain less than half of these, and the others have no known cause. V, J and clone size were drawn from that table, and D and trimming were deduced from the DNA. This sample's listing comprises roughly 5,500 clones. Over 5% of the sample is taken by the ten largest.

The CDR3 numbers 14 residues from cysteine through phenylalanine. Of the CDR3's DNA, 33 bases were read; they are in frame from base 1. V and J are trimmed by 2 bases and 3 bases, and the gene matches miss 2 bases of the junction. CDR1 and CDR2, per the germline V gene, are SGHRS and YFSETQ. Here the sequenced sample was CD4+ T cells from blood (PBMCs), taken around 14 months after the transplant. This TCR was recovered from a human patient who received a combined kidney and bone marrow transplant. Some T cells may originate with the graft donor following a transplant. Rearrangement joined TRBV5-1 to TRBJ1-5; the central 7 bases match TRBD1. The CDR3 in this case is CASSFTGDNQPQHF. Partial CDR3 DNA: TGCGCCAGCAGCTTCACAGGGGACAATCAGCCC.